This T cell receptor beta chain emerged from a study of CD8 T cells in Susac syndrome. 0.5 to 1 ug RNA was reverse transcribed with random hexamers. TCRdb reprocessed the immunoSEQ multiplex PCR reads via MiXCR and lists one record per CDR3 protein. The sample contains about 440,000 distinct CDR3 sequences, approximately 85% of which appear only once. Sequenced input: CD8+ T cells from PBMCs. This clonotype originated in a human donor with multiple sclerosis.

Here the CDR3 DNA reads TGTGCCAGCAGCTCAGGGTTTGAAGCTTTCTTT. Translation gives CASSSGFEAFF. The rearrangement uses TRBV5-4 and TRBJ1-1, with D perhaps TRBD1 (5 bases). The length of the CDR3 is 11 residues. The V end was cut by 3 bases, the J end by 7 bases, with 7 bases between. CDR1 SGHNT and CDR2 YYREEE come from the germline V gene (reference sequence).